One sample yielded the 12 T cell receptor beta chains listed below, sequenced in a study of cytomegalovirus exposure and HLA in healthy donors. Researchers ran the PCR with 60 Vbeta and 13 Jbeta primers. The method was immunoSEQ multiplex PCR; TCRdb's version includes in-frame clones alone and lacks a portion of them. The sample has roughly 190,000 clones, more than 75% seen once. Sequenced sample: PBMCs. Every receptor here comes from a woman in her forties or fifties in good health and CMV-seronegative.

The chain carries TRBV7-9 and TRBJ2-5; 9 bases are a match to TRBD1. Germline V lookup: CDR1 SEHNR, CDR2 FQNEAQ (reference sequence). There are 13 residues in the CDR3. Germline trimming cut 7 bases from V and 7 bases from J; bases unmatched to any gene: 7. Written as DNA, the CDR3 is TGTGCCAGCATCCAACAGGGACAGGGGACCCAGTACTTC. Its translation: CASIQQGQGTQYF.

The J gene is TRBJ2-1, the V gene TRBV27; tentatively, D is TRBD2 (7 bases). Per the germline V gene, CDR1 is MNHEY and CDR2 is SMNVEV (reference sequence). Trimming shortened V by 6 bases and J by 7 bases, and 16 bases separated the two germline ends. The CDR3 has 14 amino acids. As DNA, the CDR3 is TGTGCCAGCAGACGACAAGGGAGGGGGAATGAGCAGTTCTTC. This encodes CASRRQGRGNEQFF.

The chain carries TRBV28 and TRBJ2-2, with D possibly being TRBD1 (5 bases). The V end lost 11 bases, the J end lost 5 bases, and 18 bases lay between the germline ends. The CDR3 has 14 residues. Germline CDR1 MDHEN, CDR2 SYDVKM. The CDR3 loop is CASLPGKWTGELFF. CDR3 bases: TGTGCCTCCCTCCCAGGGAAGTGGACCGGGGAGCTGTTTTTT.

This chain uses TRBV9 with TRBJ1-2, with D possibly matching TRBD1 (6 bases). CDR3 size: 15 residues. V was cut by 3 bases and J by 4 bases, with 16 bases left in between. Germline V gene lookup returns CDR1 SGDLS and CDR2 YYNGEE. The CDR3 sequence is CASSGTAQARYGYTF. CDR3 nucleotides: TGTGCCAGCAGCGGGACAGCCCAGGCCCGCTATGGCTACACCTTC.

This clone was found a few times. The CDR3 DNA sequence: TGTGCCAGCACCCTATCTCGAGGGGGATCCTTCAATCAGCCCCAGCATTTT. Translated: CASTLSRGGSFNQPQHF. The rearrangement joins TRBV5-6 to TRBJ1-5; weak D call: TRBD1 (6 bases). Trimming took off 6 bases at V and 3 bases at J, with 22 bases between the two ends. Germline V gene data show CDR1 as SGHDT and CDR2 as YYEEEE. The CDR3 runs to 17 residues.

V and J are TRBV9 and TRBJ2-5, with TRBD1 as a possible D gene (5 bases). The CDR3 totals 17 residues. The V end lost 0 bases, the J end lost 1 base, and 16 bases lay between the germline ends. The germline CDR1 and CDR2 sequences are SGDLS and YYNGEE. CDR3 residues: CASSVGWVGQFQETQYF. DNA for the CDR3: TGTGCCAGCAGCGTAGGATGGGTGGGGCAGTTCCAAGAGACCCAGTACTTC.

V and J are TRBV5-1 and TRBJ1-4; D call uncertain. V dropped 1 base and J dropped 7 bases, with 8 bases sitting between them. Germline loops: CDR1 SGHRS, CDR2 YFSETQ. The CDR3 is 13 residues long. This CDR3 reads CASSLTASEKLFF. The CDR3 coding sequence is TGCGCCAGCAGCTTGACAGCCAGTGAAAAACTGTTTTTT.

The chain is built from TRBV6-5 and TRBJ1-2; D remains ambiguous. V was cut by 6 bases and J by 8 bases, with 10 bases left in between. This CDR3 region has 11 residues. Germline values: CDR1 MNHEY, CDR2 SVGAGI. This chain's CDR3 is CASRGTRGYTF. CDR3 DNA sequence: TGTGCCAGCAGGGGAACTAGAGGCTACACCTTC.

The chain links TRBV7-3 to TRBJ1-1; a weak D match, TRBD1 (5 bases). This CDR3 is built from 14 residues. The V end was cut by 0 bases, the J end by 5 bases, with 10 bases between. Germline V gives CDR1 SGHTA, CDR2 FQGTGA. The CDR3 protein is CASSLTRGGTEAFF. In DNA, the CDR3 is TGTGCCAGCAGCTTAACTCGCGGGGGTACTGAAGCTTTCTTT.

This rearrangement joins TRBV25-1 to TRBJ1-1; D remains unclear. The CDR3 has 14 residues. V was trimmed by 2 bases and J by 0 bases, leaving 7 bases between them. Germline CDR1 is MGHDK and CDR2 is SYGVNS. The CDR3 here is CASSETVMNTEAFF. CDR3 nucleotides: TGTGCCAGCAGTGAAACAGTCATGAACACTGAAGCTTTCTTT.

This clone occurred once. The CDR3 DNA is TGTGCCAGCAGCTTATCGGGGAGATGGAACTATGGCTACACCTTC. Amino acid sequence: CASSLSGRWNYGYTF. This rearrangement joins TRBV7-9 to TRBJ1-2, with D unresolved. The germline V gene has CDR1 SEHNR and CDR2 FQNEAQ (reference sequence). The CDR3 loop spans 15 amino acids. V dropped 2 bases and J dropped 2 bases, with 12 bases sitting between them.

The chain combines TRBV28 with TRBJ2-7; maybe TRBD2 (6 bases). The germline V and J ends were trimmed by 5 bases and 3 bases, with 11 bases remaining between them. The CDR3 is 13 residues long. The germline V gene has CDR1 MDHEN and CDR2 SYDVKM. CDR3 residues: CASSPGVGYEQYF. In nucleotides, the CDR3 is TGTGCCAGCAGTCCGGGGGTAGGCTACGAGCAGTACTTC.